A selection of T cell receptor beta chains follows, all from one sample in a study of T cells in Graves' hyperthyroidism and ophthalmopathy. TCRdb ran MiXCR on the multiplex PCR reads and lists one entry per CDR3 protein. The data hold a few hundred thousand distinct CDR3 sequences, with 20% observed a single time. The source material was blood. These receptors were taken from a man in his late teens or twenties with Graves' hyperthyroidism. Each CDR3 is given with its conserved first and last residue.

v_call cdr3_aa
TRBV7-6 CASSPIVQQWPSYGYTF
TRBV24-1 CATSDTGLRGETQYF
TRBV5-1 CASSTGTGVDGYTF
TRBV5-1 CASSPGGQGALPQHF
TRBV4-1 CASSQTSGVNYEQYF
TRBV6-4 CATRGRAGYTF
TRBV12-3/TRBV12-4 CASRPGAMETEAFF
TRBV19 CASTRAVTGYYGYTF
TRBV27 CASSKGTEAFF
TRBV6-2/TRBV6-3 CASGRDGQSQHF
TRBV6-1 CASSDDGGYEQYF
TRBV12-3/TRBV12-4 CASSWGVSPDGYTF
TRBV19 CASMDRGHTEAFF
TRBV4-1 CASSHPGTGGYTF
TRBV4-2 CASSQGVPAGTEAFF
TRBV12-3/TRBV12-4 CASSFDSNYGYTF
TRBV28 CASSPEQGWSNQPQHF
TRBV7-9 CASSPSWGETQYF
TRBV6-5 CASSSTRILGTEAFF
TRBV2 CASSPRLAGAFYNEQFF
TRBV6-5 CASSYSRLTAYEQYF
TRBV20-1 CSARGGAPYSNQPQHF
TRBV20-1 CSAKPPPRNYGYTF
TRBV19 CASSMGWNQPQHF
TRBV7-2 CASSPTGGVTGELFF
TRBV6-5 CASSNLGTGFQPQHF
TRBV6-5 CASSSDRGASGNTIYF
TRBV4-1 CASRRTGVGTEAFF
TRBV3-1 CASSQVIGDEQYF
TRBV5-1 CASSFQPTGEHGYTF
TRBV2 CASSESPDQYF
TRBV6-4 CASSRLGGGQISGEQYF
TRBV7-2 CASSQRRTEDTQYF
TRBV28 CASIEIGGDNYGYTF
TRBV3-1 CASSQSGLGTEAFF
TRBV12-3/TRBV12-4 CASSWGGGGNTIYF
TRBV7-3 CASSPPTSAKGTYEQYF
TRBV18 CASSPGRGMSNQPQHF
TRBV12-3/TRBV12-4 CASSFGRGEVSEQYF
TRBV28 CASTPSLGAGGYGYTF
TRBV11-2 CASSLDRTGTYEQYF
TRBV6-1 CASREMSGGASNQPQHF
TRBV6-1 CASSGTGAGETQYF
TRBV2 CASSESPHETQYF